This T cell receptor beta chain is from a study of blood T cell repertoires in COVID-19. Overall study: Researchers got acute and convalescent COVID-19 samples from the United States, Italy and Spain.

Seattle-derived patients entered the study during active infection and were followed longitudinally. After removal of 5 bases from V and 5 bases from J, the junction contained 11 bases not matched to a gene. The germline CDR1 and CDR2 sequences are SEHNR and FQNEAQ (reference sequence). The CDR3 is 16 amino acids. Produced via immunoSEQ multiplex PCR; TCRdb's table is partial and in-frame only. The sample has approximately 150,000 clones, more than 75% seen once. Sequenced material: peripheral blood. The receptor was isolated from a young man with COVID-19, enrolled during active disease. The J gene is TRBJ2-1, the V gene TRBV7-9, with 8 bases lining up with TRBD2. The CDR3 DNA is TGTGCCAGCAGCAGTCAGCGGGAGTGGGGGCACAATGAGCAGTTCTTC. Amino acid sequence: CASSSQREWGHNEQFF.